This T cell receptor beta chain was retrieved from a study of CD8+CD57+ T cells in acquired aplastic anemia. Trimming pared 6 bases from V and 12 bases from J, leaving 24 bases between. CDR3 length: 14 amino acids. Germline CDR1 DFQATT, CDR2 SNEGSKA (reference sequence). Genomic DNA acted as the template from which TCR beta VDJ combination and CDR3 sequence profiling were carried out. TCRdb fed the reads into MiXCR, producing one record per CDR3 protein. The sample lists roughly 300,000 distinct CDR3 sequences, around 60% seen once, with 7.5% to 9% in the top ten. This TCR came from a human donor with severe aplastic anemia or a healthy control (not recorded which). The genes are TRBV20-1 and TRBJ2-1; the D call may be TRBD1 or TRBD2 (6 bases each). Input material: sorted CD4+, CD8+, or CD8+CD57+ T cells (not recorded which) from PBMCs. CDR3 nucleotide sequence: TGCAGTGCCCTCACAGGGAGGAGCACAGATACGCAGTTCTTC. Amino acids: CSALTGRSTDTQFF.